Listed below are T cell receptor beta chains from one sample, sequenced in a study of blood T cell repertoires in COVID-19. Clones were sequenced by immunoSEQ multiplex PCR, and TCRdb holds only the in-frame ones, with some missing. Of around 180,000 clones listed, 83% were seen once; the top ten hold 1.5% to 1.9%. Input material: peripheral blood. Every receptor here comes from a human donor in a cohort sampled during active COVID-19. CDR3s include the opening cysteine and the closing phenylalanine or tryptophan.

j_call: TRBJ2-2
v_call: TRBV11-3
cdr3_aa: CASSPGYAGGTGELFF

j_call: TRBJ2-7
v_call: TRBV24-1
cdr3_aa: CATGEYEQYF

j_call: TRBJ2-7
v_call: TRBV18
cdr3_aa: CASSPQGAGTSGYEQYF

j_call: TRBJ1-6
v_call: TRBV9
cdr3_aa: CASSVGQGVLSPLHF

j_call: TRBJ2-5
v_call: TRBV4-3
cdr3_aa: CASSQVAGGQETQYF

j_call: TRBJ1-5
v_call: TRBV15
cdr3_aa: CATSGGNQPQHF

j_call: TRBJ2-5
v_call: TRBV6-5
cdr3_aa: CASSYSRDRAEETQYF

j_call: TRBJ2-6
v_call: TRBV19
cdr3_aa: CASSTITSGANVLTF

j_call: TRBJ1-2
v_call: TRBV3-1/TRBV3-2
cdr3_aa: CASSQKGTGGDYGYTF

j_call: TRBJ2-7
v_call: TRBV24-1
cdr3_aa: CATSDPGTGGGEQYF

j_call: TRBJ2-2
v_call: TRBV5-3
cdr3_aa: CARSLAGGGELFF

j_call: TRBJ1-5
v_call: TRBV15
cdr3_aa: CATSRDGVTVSNQPQHF

j_call: TRBJ2-3
v_call: TRBV6-2/TRBV6-3
cdr3_aa: CASIPGQGWNTQYF

j_call: TRBJ2-1
v_call: TRBV7-3
cdr3_aa: CASSLISTNNEQFF

j_call: TRBJ2-1
v_call: TRBV19
cdr3_aa: CASSIGGGAYNEQFF

j_call: TRBJ2-7
v_call: TRBV11-1
cdr3_aa: CASSLPGGFNEQYF

j_call: TRBJ1-5
v_call: TRBV7-2
cdr3_aa: CASSLEPPRGNQPQHF

j_call: TRBJ1-6
v_call: TRBV4-3
cdr3_aa: CASSQVLAGTGTFSPLHF

j_call: TRBJ2-1
v_call: TRBV6-5
cdr3_aa: CASSYSRGLAGAQFF

j_call: TRBJ2-4
v_call: TRBV19
cdr3_aa: CASSKIDSSWNIQYF

j_call: TRBJ2-2
v_call: TRBV4-3
cdr3_aa: CASSQEAQGSGELFF

j_call: TRBJ2-3
v_call: TRBV6-2/TRBV6-3
cdr3_aa: CASSWTSEGTDTQYF

j_call: TRBJ2-2
v_call: TRBV4-3
cdr3_aa: CASSQAERAGELFF

j_call: TRBJ1-5
v_call: TRBV7-2
cdr3_aa: CASGLDRAQPQHF

j_call: TRBJ2-7
v_call: TRBV6-5
cdr3_aa: CASSYAGQGPYEQYF

j_call: TRBJ2-7
v_call: TRBV7-9
cdr3_aa: CASSSPGFSYEQYF

j_call: TRBJ2-7
v_call: TRBV6-5
cdr3_aa: CASKDRAYEQYF

j_call: TRBJ2-7
v_call: TRBV4-3
cdr3_aa: CASSQGAGYEQYF

j_call: TRBJ2-6
v_call: TRBV6-5
cdr3_aa: CASSYRSFTGANVLTF

j_call: TRBJ1-2
v_call: TRBV18
cdr3_aa: CASSTGDGYTF

j_call: TRBJ2-7
v_call: TRBV6-5
cdr3_aa: CASSYRQSYEQYF

j_call: TRBJ2-7
v_call: TRBV6-5
cdr3_aa: CASRTLDRGGYEQYF

j_call: TRBJ1-5
v_call: TRBV27
cdr3_aa: CASSLSGTVNQPQHF

j_call: TRBJ1-3
v_call: TRBV6-1
cdr3_aa: CASSERPQGFSGNTIYF

j_call: TRBJ1-2
v_call: TRBV6-2/TRBV6-3
cdr3_aa: CASSRLVNYGYTF

j_call: TRBJ1-4
v_call: TRBV13
cdr3_aa: CASSPSGQSNEKLFF

j_call: TRBJ2-7
v_call: TRBV11-2
cdr3_aa: CASSFWQATYEQYF

j_call: TRBJ2-5
v_call: TRBV5-8
cdr3_aa: CASSWTGGRETQYF

j_call: TRBJ2-3
v_call: TRBV6-4
cdr3_aa: CASSVQGTDTQYF

j_call: TRBJ1-4
v_call: TRBV3-1/TRBV3-2
cdr3_aa: CASSQELVLDEKLFF

j_call: TRBJ1-2
v_call: TRBV5-5
cdr3_aa: CASWTGDLYGYTF

j_call: TRBJ2-1
v_call: TRBV4-1
cdr3_aa: CASSLILRTGGRQQFF

j_call: TRBJ1-4
v_call: TRBV6-2/TRBV6-3
cdr3_aa: CASSYGGRDEKLFF

j_call: TRBJ2-6
v_call: TRBV28
cdr3_aa: CASSPWDSSSSGANVLTF

j_call: TRBJ1-1
v_call: TRBV28
cdr3_aa: CASSTLGGLNTEAFF

j_call: TRBJ2-7
v_call: TRBV7-4
cdr3_aa: CASSLARGGVSGIYEQYF

j_call: TRBJ1-1
v_call: TRBV29-1
cdr3_aa: CSARQGSSTEAFF

j_call: TRBJ2-1
v_call: TRBV27
cdr3_aa: CASSLSIVLMDRGPYNEQFF

j_call: TRBJ2-7
v_call: TRBV3-1/TRBV3-2
cdr3_aa: CASSQDRPPGEQYF

j_call: TRBJ2-7
v_call: TRBV28
cdr3_aa: CASSFPASGSYEQYF

j_call: TRBJ2-7
v_call: TRBV27
cdr3_aa: CASSLYLSFTSGRFYEQYF

j_call: TRBJ2-6
v_call: TRBV5-1
cdr3_aa: CASSETPRSGANVLTF

j_call: TRBJ1-1
v_call: TRBV6-1
cdr3_aa: CASSEVGRGTEAFF

j_call: TRBJ2-7
v_call: TRBV9
cdr3_aa: CASSVALAGAYEQYF

j_call: TRBJ2-1
v_call: TRBV5-5
cdr3_aa: CASSPGQGYNEQFF

j_call: TRBJ2-7
v_call: TRBV30
cdr3_aa: CAWSVASGYEQYF

j_call: TRBJ2-1
v_call: TRBV10-2
cdr3_aa: CASSDRLAGVNEQFF

j_call: TRBJ2-1
v_call: TRBV7-9
cdr3_aa: CASSPRGSGSSNEQFF

j_call: TRBJ1-4
v_call: TRBV21-1
cdr3_aa: CASSKAQAHGEEKLFF